This TCR delta chain is drawn from a study of Vγ9Vδ2 T cells in congenital toxoplasmosis (dated by TCRdb to the early 2020s). A note on the overall study: IgG, IgM and IgA serology, Western blot and an in-house interferon-gamma release assay were used to diagnose congenital toxoplasmosis. In this study, researchers looked at the gamma and delta chain CDR3 repertoires of sorted blood gammadelta T cells, comparing infants congenitally infected with T. gondii against uninfected infants. Infant repertoires were sequenced at 2 months after birth and at 1 year of age. TCR sequencing covered roughly five infected and roughly 11 uninfected infants at 2 months, plus 3 infected and 4 uninfected infants at 1 year.

Results the study describes overall, beyond this receptor: Both infected and uninfected infants showed a high prevalence of a public TRGV9 clonotype. Two months was the earliest age with enough suitable sample material for TCR repertoire analysis, so newborn repertoires were not sequenced. Repertoire differences between infected and uninfected infants were less clearly seen at 1 year of age than at 2 months. Germline-encoded fetal-type TRDV2 CDR3 sequences seemed more prevalent in infected than uninfected roughly 2-month-old infants, suggesting an in utero expansion footprint. At 2 months, infected infants appeared to have fewer N additions in TRGV9 and TRDV2 CDR3s than uninfected infants, particularly in TRDV2-TRDJ1 sequences.

CDR1 TVYSNPD and CDR2 GDNSRS were looked up in the germline V gene (reference sequence). V is pruned by 1 base and J by 1 base, leaving 7 bases of the junction without a gene match. The CDR3, from cysteine to phenylalanine, totals 15 residues. Only the CDR3 part of the read is kept: 45 bases, read in frame from the first base. This clone is large (0.1 to 1%). Its antigen is unknown. No base qualities exist here, and no much larger clone lies one base off it. Mothers of both infected and uninfected infants received the same treatment, using spiramycin and/or pyrimethamine plus sulfadiazine plus folinic acid. Every infant, whether infected or uninfected, was delivered at term, after more than 37 weeks of gestation. About 1 mL of blood was processed into PBMCs by Lymphoprep gradient centrifugation, after which the PBMCs were cryopreserved in liquid nitrogen and shipped to Belgium. Thawed PBMCs were labeled with Zombie NIR viability dye and stained with CD3, TCR gammadelta, Vgamma9 and Vdelta2 antibodies. A FACSAria III was used to sort CD3+ TCRgammadelta+ T cells, reaching a mean purity of approximately 98%. The RNeasy Micro Kit was used to isolate RNA from around 10,000 sorted gammadelta T cells per sample. Infants were born to mothers enrolled with primary T. gondii infection during pregnancy. Peripheral blood was collected from the infants at an outpatient microbiology and virology center in Pavia, Italy.

Using SuperScript II, cDNA was generated through template-switch reverse transcription, with TRGC- and TRDC-specific primers combined in a single tube. The TRGC primer was designed to bind both the TRGC1 and TRGC2 constant genes. The KAPA Real-Time Library Amplification Kit was used to amplify TRG and TRD, and AMPure XP beads were used for purification between steps. Index PCR with the Nextera XT Index Kit was used to add Illumina sequencing adapters. TRG and TRD amplicons were sequenced on an Illumina MiSeq with the V2 300 kit, giving 150 bp paired-end reads. The authors' pipeline ran thus. Before further analysis, read quality was checked using FastQC version 0.11.8. Reads were aligned to GenBank TRG or TRD reference genes, and CDR3 sequences were built with MiXCR version 3.0.3. Default MiXCR settings were kept, except that 3 rather than 5 consecutive nucleotides were used to assemble TRDD gene segments. N additions, CDR3 length, J segment length and clonotype sharing between samples were computed with VDJtools version 1.2.1. CDR3 sequences that were out of frame or contained stop codons were left out of the analysis. Infant repertoires were compared for overlap with previously published fetal, cord blood and adult blood Vgamma9Vdelta2 repertoires. TCRdb called clones from the public reads with CATT, and repeated DNA sequences were later combined into one row. None of the V and J calls come from the authors' own analysis; TCRdb made them. The sample table shows 600 or so delta-chain clones, and just under 8% are seen once. 11% to 15% of the sample belongs to the ten largest clones.

Sequencing was performed on gamma-delta T cells from blood. The sequence joins TRDV3 to TRDJ1; 9 nucleotides in the junction match TRDD3. This receptor was obtained from a child younger than 10 born to a mother with Toxoplasma gondii infection during pregnancy, either congenitally infected or uninfected (not recorded which). The CDR3 loop reads CAFTGDTEVTDKLIF. The sequenced DNA is TGTGCCTTTACGGGGGATACCGAGGTCACCGATAAACTCATCTTT. The variable domain in full, with residues beyond the CDR3 obtained from the reference TRDV3 and TRDJ1 genes, is CDKVTQSSPDQTVASGSEVVLLCTYDTVYSNPDLFWYRIRPDYSFQFVFYGDNSRSEGADFTQGRFSVKHILTQKAFHLVISPVRTEDSATYYCAFTGDTEVTDKLIFGKGTRVTVEP.